The entry below gives a single T cell receptor beta chain sequence along with its context. These data are taken from a study of CD8 T cells in Susac syndrome. RNA amounts of roughly 0.5 to 1 ug underwent reverse transcription with random hexamers. MiXCR, run by TCRdb on the immunoSEQ multiplex PCR reads, gives a single entry per CDR3 protein. The data contain 100,000 to 150,000 distinct CDR3 sequences, under 96% of them singletons. Germline V gives CDR1 SQVTM, CDR2 ANQGSEA. Trimming removed 7 bases from V and 3 bases from J, with 11 bases in between. This CDR3 region has 12 residues. The sample consisted of CD4+ T cells from PBMCs. This chain joins TRBV29-1 and TRBJ2-3; D not resolved. The receptor was derived from a human donor with Susac syndrome. CDR3 region: CSGDMGTDTQYF. DNA of the CDR3: TGCAGCGGCGACATGGGGACAGATACGCAGTATTTT.